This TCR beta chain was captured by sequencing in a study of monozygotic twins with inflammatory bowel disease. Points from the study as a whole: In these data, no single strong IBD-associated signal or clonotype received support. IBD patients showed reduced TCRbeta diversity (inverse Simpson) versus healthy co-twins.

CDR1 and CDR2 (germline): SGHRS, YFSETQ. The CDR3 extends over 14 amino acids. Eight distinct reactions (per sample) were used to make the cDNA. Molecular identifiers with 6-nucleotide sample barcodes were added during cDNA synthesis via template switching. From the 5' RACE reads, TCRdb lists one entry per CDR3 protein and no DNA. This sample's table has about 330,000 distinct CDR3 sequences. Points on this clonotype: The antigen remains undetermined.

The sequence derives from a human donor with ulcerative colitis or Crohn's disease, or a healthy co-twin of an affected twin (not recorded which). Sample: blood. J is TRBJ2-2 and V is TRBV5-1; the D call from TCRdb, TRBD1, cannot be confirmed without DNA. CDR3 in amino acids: CASSFQTGPGELFF.